One sample yielded the 26 T cell receptor beta chains listed below, sequenced in a study of cytomegalovirus exposure and HLA in healthy donors. It was with 60 Vbeta and 13 Jbeta primers that the PCR ran. Sequencing used immunoSEQ multiplex PCR; TCRdb keeps in-frame clones, though not all of them. The sample shows a few hundred thousand clones, around 88% of them seen only once. Sequencing was performed on PBMCs. The receptors originated from a woman aged 18-29 years in good health and CMV-seronegative.

This clone was detected only once. The CDR3 nucleotides read TGCGCCAGCAGCGTACAGGGGTTGAACACTGAAGCTTTCTTT. Amino acids: CASSVQGLNTEAFF. J is TRBJ1-1 and V is TRBV5-1; 7 bases map to TRBD1. The CDR3 length is 14 residues. Germline V CDR1 and CDR2: SGHRS, YFSETQ. V was clipped by 4 bases and J by 0 bases; unmatched bases: 3.

This chain connects TRBV5-1 to TRBJ1-1; TRBD1 might be the D (6 bases). Trimming shortened V by 1 base and J by 6 bases, and 19 bases separated the two germline ends. The CDR3 consists of 16 residues. Germline assignment: CDR1 SGHRS and CDR2 YFSETQ. For the CDR3, the DNA is TGCGCCAGCAGCTTGTTCCTGGGGGCGAAAGTCGCTGAAGCTTTCTTT. This encodes CASSLFLGAKVAEAFF.

V usage is TRBV4-3 and J usage is TRBJ2-1; D unresolved. With 2 bases removed from V and 0 bases from J, the gap between germline ends came to 11 bases. Germline lookup yields CDR1 LGHNA and CDR2 YSLEER. The CDR3 has 16 residues. CDR3 residues: CASSQKLLSSYNEQFF. The CDR3 nucleotides are TGCGCCAGCAGCCAAAAGCTGTTGAGCTCCTACAATGAGCAGTTCTTC.

J is TRBJ1-2 and V is TRBV6-6; 9 nucleotides agree with TRBD1. This CDR3 has 15 residues. The germline CDR1 and CDR2 sequences are MNHNY and SVGAGI (reference sequence). The ends lost 11 bases at V and 8 bases at J; junction bases unmatched: 18. CDR3 in amino acids: CAATGGDRVRGGYTF. CDR3 nucleotide sequence: TGTGCCGCCACCGGAGGGGACAGGGTTAGGGGGGGCTACACCTTC.

This clone was picked up a small number of times. The chain recombines TRBV11-3 with TRBJ2-7, with D possibly being TRBD1 (5 bases). CDR1 is SGHNT, CDR2 YENEEA, per germline. The CDR3 has 12 amino acids. Trimming left V 5 bases short and J 4 bases short, with 9 bases between. The CDR3 DNA follows: TGTGCCAGCAGCCCCCAGGGTTACGAGCAGTACTTC. This translates into CASSPQGYEQYF.

The chain's CDR3 is CASSYSGDPINEQYF. The CDR3 DNA reads TGTGCCAGCAGCTATAGCGGGGATCCAATCAACGAGCAGTACTTC. The rearrangement links TRBV7-2 to TRBJ2-7, with 8 bases aligning to TRBD2. Trimming took 4 bases from V and 5 from J; bases not matched to a gene: 10. Germline CDR1 reads SGHTA; CDR2 reads FQGNSA. The CDR3 sequence is 15 residues long.

The V gene is TRBV7-9, the J gene TRBJ2-3; 14 bases fit TRBD2. Trimming cost V 1 base and J 4 bases; bases outside gene matches: 4. CDR3 size: 17 residues. Germline values: CDR1 SEHNR, CDR2 FQNEAQ (reference sequence). The CDR3 reads CASSLGLAGGGADTQYF. As DNA, the CDR3 is TGTGCCAGCAGCTTAGGACTAGCGGGAGGGGGTGCAGATACGCAGTATTTT. The full variable domain, its missing parts supplied by reference TRBV7-9 and TRBJ2-3, is DTGVSQNPRHKITKRGQNVTFRCDPISEHNRLYWYRQTLGQGPEFLTYFQNEAQLEKSRLLSDRFSAERPKGSFSTLEIQRTEQGDSAMYLCASSLGLAGGGADTQYFGPGTRLTVL.

This chain connects TRBV5-1 to TRBJ2-7; a possible D gene is TRBD2 (5 bases). The ends were cut back, 4 bases at V and 5 bases at J, with 28 bases in the middle. Per the germline V gene, CDR1 is SGHRS and CDR2 is YFSETQ. The CDR3 has 18 residues. The CDR3 DNA reads TGCGCCAGCAGCCCCTTTTCCAGCCCGATGGGGAGTTTCAACGAGCAGTACTTC. It codes for CASSPFSSPMGSFNEQYF.

V gene TRBV6-1 combines with J gene TRBJ2-7; 11 bases align to TRBD2. The CDR3 runs to 14 residues. Germline lookup yields CDR1 MNHNS and CDR2 SASEGT. The ends lost 7 bases at V and 5 bases at J; junction bases unmatched: 7. The CDR3 reads CASTDSGGANEQYF. CDR3 in DNA: TGTGCCAGCACCGATAGCGGGGGGGCCAACGAGCAGTACTTC.

V is TRBV5-1 and J is TRBJ1-6, with TRBD1 identical over 8 bases. Germline values: CDR1 SGHRS, CDR2 YFSETQ. This CDR3 spans 17 amino acids. Trimming removed 4 bases from V and 13 bases from J; junction bases left unmatched: 19. CDR3 in amino acids: CASSTDGPETGVSPLHF. The CDR3 DNA reads TGCGCCAGCAGCACGGATGGGCCGGAGACAGGGGTTTCTCCCCTCCACTTT.

In its sample, this clone was seen once. The rearrangement uses TRBV6-5 and TRBJ1-2, with 9 nucleotides matching TRBD1. The CDR3 is made up of 13 amino acids. V lost 4 bases to trimming and J lost 7 bases; unmatched junction nucleotides: 4. The germline CDR1 and CDR2 sequences are MNHEY and SVGAGI. The CDR3 reads CASSWGQGRGYTF. CDR3 bases: TGTGCCAGCAGTTGGGGACAGGGTCGTGGCTACACCTTC.

The chain links TRBV19 to TRBJ1-3, with D perhaps TRBD1 (5 bases). The length of the CDR3 is 14 residues. Trimming left V 7 bases short and J 0 bases short, with 10 bases between. Per germline, CDR1 LNHDA and CDR2 SQIVND (reference sequence). CDR3 in DNA: TGTGCCAGTATGACAGTCAACTCTGGAAACACCATATATTTT. Translating it yields CASMTVNSGNTIYF. Combining the CDR3 with reference TRBV19 and TRBJ1-3 gives the whole variable domain DGGITQSPKYLFRKEGQNVTLSCEQNLNHDAMYWYRQDPGQGLRLIYYSQIVNDFQKGDIAEGYSVSREKKESFPLTVTSAQKNPTAFYLCASMTVNSGNTIYFGEGSWLTVV.

The chain is built from TRBV10-3 and TRBJ2-2, with 12 bases that match TRBD1. V dropped 6 bases and J dropped 3; count of bases not matched to a gene: 8. CDR3 size: 17 residues. Per germline, CDR1 ENHRY and CDR2 SYGVKD. Written as DNA, the CDR3 is TGTGCCATCAGCCTCGGGACAGGGGGCCTGGACACCGGGGAGCTGTTTTTT. It specifies CAISLGTGGLDTGELFF.

The V gene is TRBV27, the J gene TRBJ2-3, with D possibly being TRBD2 (6 bases). V lost 3 bases and J lost 1, with 14 bases in between. The CDR3 contains 16 residues. From germline, CDR1 is MNHEY and CDR2 SMNVEV (reference sequence). This chain's CDR3 is CASSFKRWGGTDTQYF. The CDR3 DNA reads TGTGCCAGCAGTTTCAAGCGGTGGGGGGGCACAGATACGCAGTATTTT.

The chain carries TRBV7-9 and TRBJ2-5; D possibly corresponds to TRBD2 (6 bases). The CDR3 loop spans 13 amino acids. Germline lookup yields CDR1 SEHNR and CDR2 FQNEAQ (reference sequence). Trimming removed 2 bases at V and 5 bases at J, with 9 bases between. The CDR3 here is CASSLPGEETQYF. In DNA form, the CDR3 reads TGTGCCAGCAGCTTACCGGGAGAGGAGACCCAGTACTTC.

The rearrangement uses TRBV6-1 and TRBJ1-6; no clear D. Trimming took 11 bases from V and 5 from J, leaving 16 bases between them. CDR1 is MNHNS, CDR2 SASEGT, per germline. The CDR3 spans 14 residues. CDR3 in DNA: TGTGCCTCGACGATCGGGAAAAATAATTCACCCCTCCACTTT. This sequence encodes CASTIGKNNSPLHF.

The chain links TRBV5-1 to TRBJ2-1, with a tentative D call TRBD1 (5 bases). V lost 6 bases to trimming and J lost 2 bases, with 15 bases between them. Germline CDR1 SGHRS, CDR2 YFSETQ. The CDR3 extends over 15 amino acids. CDR3 DNA: TGCGCCAGCACCCAGGGTGTTTACACCTACAATGAGCAGTTCTTC. As protein: CASTQGVYTYNEQFF.

V and J are TRBV10-3 and TRBJ2-7; D may be TRBD1 (5 bases). V lost 10 bases, J lost 3 bases, and 16 bases lay in between. The germline V gene has CDR1 ENHRY and CDR2 SYGVKD. The CDR3 spans 13 residues. The DNA for the CDR3 is TGTGCCAACCGCGACAGTAACGGCTACGAGCAGTACTTC. Amino acids: CANRDSNGYEQYF.

V is TRBV7-9 and J is TRBJ1-1; no reliable D call. The CDR3 totals 10 residues. Germline CDR1 is SEHNR and CDR2 is FQNEAQ (reference sequence). Trimming removed 5 bases from V and 8 bases from J, with 6 bases in between. The CDR3 protein is CASSTGEAFF. Here the CDR3 DNA reads TGTGCCAGCAGCACCGGGGAAGCTTTCTTT. Using reference TRBV7-9 and TRBJ1-1 for the parts outside the CDR3, the full variable domain is DTGVSQNPRHKITKRGQNVTFRCDPISEHNRLYWYRQTLGQGPEFLTYFQNEAQLEKSRLLSDRFSAERPKGSFSTLEIQRTEQGDSAMYLCASSTGEAFFGQGTRLTVV.

The chain carries TRBV11-3 and TRBJ2-1, with a tentative D call TRBD2 (6 bases). Deletions cut 2 bases from V and 9 bases from J, with 11 bases between. The CDR3 is made up of 13 amino acids. Germline V gives CDR1 SGHNT, CDR2 YENEEA. Here the CDR3 reads CASSLWSSAEQFF. CDR3 nucleotide sequence: TGTGCCAGCAGCTTATGGTCTAGCGCTGAGCAGTTCTTC.

There are a few counts of this clone. The rearrangement links TRBV14 to TRBJ1-1; 7 positions match TRBD1. Germline trimming cut 5 bases from V and 1 base from J; bases unmatched to any gene: 7. Germline V gene lookup returns CDR1 SGHDN and CDR2 FVKESK. This CDR3 spans 15 amino acids. CDR3 in DNA: TGTGCCAGCAGCTCCGACAGGGATGGGAACACTGAAGCTTTCTTT. As protein: CASSSDRDGNTEAFF.

This clone was recorded once. The chain has TRBV7-2 and TRBJ2-7, with 10 bases matching TRBD2. Germline CDR1 is SGHTA and CDR2 is FQGNSA. V gave up 1 base and J gave up 2 bases; unmatched junction bases: 8. CDR3 length equals 17 residues. The CDR3 DNA reads TGTGCCAGCAGCTTAGGAGGTACTAGCGGGGTCCCCTACGAGCAGTACTTC. It codes for CASSLGGTSGVPYEQYF.

The chain is built from TRBV9 and TRBJ2-1; a weak D match, TRBD1 (7 bases). This CDR3 is built from 15 residues. CDR1 is SGDLS, CDR2 YYNGEE, per germline. V dropped 0 bases and J dropped 6 bases, with 13 bases sitting between them. CDR3 in DNA: TGTGCCAGCAGCGTAGGCGGAGGGGGCGGCAATGAGCAGTTCTTC. It yields the protein CASSVGGGGGNEQFF. The entire variable domain, with the rest obtained from reference TRBV9 and TRBJ2-1, is as follows: DSGVTQTPKHLITATGQRVTLRCSPRSGDLSVYWYQQSLDQGLQFLIQYYNGEERAKGNILERFSAQQFPDLHSELNLSSLELGDSALYFCASSVGGGGGNEQFFGPGTRLTVL.

The rearrangement uses TRBV4-2 and TRBJ2-2; 11 nucleotides line up with TRBD1. This CDR3 contains 17 residues. The trim removed 3 bases at V and 1 base at J, leaving 4 bases unmatched. Germline CDR1 and CDR2: LGHNA and YNFKEQ. The chain's CDR3 is CASSQAGQGGNTGELFF. The CDR3 DNA reads as TGTGCCAGCAGCCAGGCGGGACAGGGGGGGAACACCGGGGAGCTGTTTTTT.

The chain uses TRBV2 and TRBJ2-1; D is uncertain. Germline V gene data show CDR1 as SNHLY and CDR2 as FYNNEI. The CDR3 runs 13 residues. The germline V and J ends were trimmed by 6 bases and 6 bases, with 12 bases remaining between them. The chain's CDR3 is CASSYSPGNEQFF. CDR3 in DNA: TGTGCCAGCAGCTACTCGCCCGGCAATGAGCAGTTCTTC.

This chain connects TRBV9 to TRBJ2-7, with a possible D match to TRBD1 (5 bases). The CDR3 has 13 amino acids. V was clipped by 3 bases and J by 5 bases, with 12 bases between them. Germline assignment: CDR1 SGDLS and CDR2 YYNGEE. The CDR3 DNA is TGTGCCAGCAGCGCCCAGGGCCCCCACGAGCAGTACTTC. Amino acid sequence: CASSAQGPHEQYF.